This T cell receptor beta chain originates from a study of cytomegalovirus exposure and HLA in healthy donors. PCR amplification relied on 60 Vbeta primers (plus 13 Jbeta primers). TCRdb keeps only in-frame clones here, not all; method: immunoSEQ multiplex PCR. The data show about 160,000 clones, around 80% seen once. The length of the CDR3 is 15 residues. Germline V CDR1 and CDR2: SGDLS, YYNGEE. With V trimmed by 0 bases and J by 6 bases, 5 bases remained unmatched. As concerns this clone: What it recognizes is unknown.

Points from the study as a whole: Some V segments, TRBV6-2 and TRBV6-3 among them, were indistinguishable and were therefore excluded.

This rearrangement joins TRBV9 to TRBJ2-2; 7 bases map to TRBD2. The TCR originated in a woman in her thirties or forties in good health and CMV-seronegative. Sequencing was carried out using PBMCs. In DNA, the CDR3 is TGTGCCAGCAGCGTAGGGGCGGGAGTAGCCGGGGAGCTGTTTTTT. It encodes CASSVGAGVAGELFF.